This TCR beta chain was observed in a study of cytomegalovirus exposure and HLA in healthy donors. Only in-frame clones appear in the TCRdb table, and some are missing; sequencing was by immunoSEQ multiplex PCR. The sample includes under 350,000 clones, roughly 85% of them seen just once. Per the germline V gene, CDR1 is MRHNA and CDR2 is SNTAGT. This CDR3 is 15 amino acids long. Trimming stripped 7 bases from V and 1 base from J, with 13 bases between. This clone showed up many times. Its cognate antigen is unknown. Study observations and caveats: Three CMV-associated chains proved CMV antigen-specific in vitro.

The source of this sequence is a woman younger than 30 in good health and CMV-seronegative. The chain recombines TRBV6-4 with TRBJ2-2; D may be TRBD2 (6 bases). The sequenced material came from PBMCs. CDR3 sequence (DNA): TGTGCCAGCACTGAGCGGGCAGGGAACACCGGGGAGCTGTTTTTT. Encoded protein: CASTERAGNTGELFF.